This T cell receptor (beta chain) was identified in a study of PD-1 blockade in classical Hodgkin lymphoma. Assay used: immunoSEQ multiplex PCR; TCRdb lists only in-frame clones, some missing. The repertoire holds about 35,000 clones, with over 75% as singletons. Autologous stem cell transplantation was followed by relapse in every patient, and brentuximab vedotin exposure varied. Magnetic negative selection purified CD4+ T cells from thawed PBMCs. About this clone: Its antigen remains unidentified.

The V end lost 4 bases, the J end lost 4 bases, and 14 bases lay between the germline ends. The CDR3 totals 15 residues. Looked up from germline, CDR1 is SGDLS and CDR2 is YYNGEE. Overall study results and limits: At baseline, newly diagnosed patients reportedly showed less TCR diversity than healthy donors.

The J gene is TRBJ2-2, the V gene TRBV9; D is unclear. The sequence was obtained from a human donor with classical Hodgkin lymphoma. Here the sequenced sample was CD4+ T cells from blood, taken at baseline. This chain's CDR3 is CASSTREVATGELFF. CDR3 sequence (DNA): TGTGCCAGCAGCACCCGAGAAGTCGCCACCGGGGAGCTGTTTTTT. Full variable domain (outside the CDR3, taken from reference TRBV9 and TRBJ2-2): DSGVTQTPKHLITATGQRVTLRCSPRSGDLSVYWYQQSLDQGLQFLIQYYNGEERAKGNILERFSAQQFPDLHSELNLSSLELGDSALYFCASSTREVATGELFFGEGSRLTVL.